Listed here are 19 T cell receptor beta chains from one sample, sequenced in a study of T cells after yellow fever vaccination (dated by TCRdb to the late 2010s). The treatment or condition label here, explained by the study, means: live attenuated yellow fever vaccine strain. Libraries were built with 5' RACE. The sequencer listed for this sample is Illumina HiSeq 2500. Starting from the raw public reads, TCRdb applied fastp trimming at Q25, assembled clones with MiXCR and retained in-frame beta chains. Entries are consolidated by CDR3 protein sequence, retaining the most common genes and DNA. The sample table shows approximately 6,300 distinct CDR3 sequences, and 5% to 6.5% are seen once. The ten largest clones represent roughly three fifths of the sample. The sequenced sample was PBMCs, either bulk or a sorted T-cell subset (CD4+, CD8+, memory, or dextramer-sorted; not recorded which), obtained less than 16 days after the first yellow fever vaccination. These receptors all stem from a young man who received the YFV17D yellow fever vaccine.

This clonotype has ten or more counts. This chain joins TRBV5-8 and TRBJ2-3, with TRBD1 identical over 10 bases. Germline trimming cut 2 bases from V and 5 bases from J; bases unmatched to any gene: 5. This CDR3 is 15 amino acids long. The germline V gene encodes CDR1 SGHTS and CDR2 YDEGEE. The CDR3 spells CASSFPGTGVDTQYF. CDR3 sequence (DNA): TGTGCCAGCAGCTTCCCCGGGACAGGGGTAGATACGCAGTATTTT.

This clonotype came up many times. The genes are TRBV6-5 and TRBJ2-2, with unresolved D. The CDR3 is made up of 12 amino acids. The germline gives CDR1 MNHEY, CDR2 SVGAGI. Between the trimmed V and J ends, which lost 10 bases and 2 bases, there was a span of 8 bases. The DNA for the CDR3 is TGTGCCACAAGCGATAACACCGGGGAGCTGTTTTTT. It yields the protein CATSDNTGELFF.

This clonotype was detected only once. The DNA of the CDR3 is TGTGCCAGCAGTAATAGTATGCCCTACGAGCAGTACTTC. Amino acid sequence: CASSNSMPYEQYF. The rearrangement joins TRBV12-3 or TRBV12-4 to TRBJ2-7; D is uncertain. V lost 5 bases to trimming and J lost 2 bases, with 10 bases between them. The CDR3 loop spans 13 amino acids.

This clonotype was seen ten or more times. The chain is built from TRBV7-8 and TRBJ2-5; maybe TRBD2 (6 bases). V was shortened by 7 bases and J by 2 bases, with 17 bases between the two germline ends. In germline, CDR1 is SGHVS, CDR2 FQNEAQ. There are 15 residues in the CDR3. Here the CDR3 reads CASKRRGARQETQYF. The CDR3 region has the DNA TGTGCCAGCAAAAGGCGCGGGGCGAGGCAAGAGACCCAGTACTTC.

This clonotype was recorded at least ten times. The genes are TRBV9 and TRBJ2-1, with D possibly matching TRBD1 (6 bases). CDR1 and CDR2 (germline): SGDLS, YYNGEE. Trimming left V 9 bases short and J 5 bases short, with 18 bases between. CDR3 length equals 14 residues. The CDR3 protein is CATAMGAANNEQFF. CDR3 DNA sequence: TGTGCCACCGCGATGGGGGCGGCTAACAATGAGCAGTTCTTC.

This clonotype has ten or more counts. V gene TRBV5-4 combines with J gene TRBJ2-3; 9 bases are shared with TRBD2. Germline lookup yields CDR1 SGHNT and CDR2 YYREEE (reference sequence). There are 21 residues in the CDR3. The V and J ends lost 1 base and 2 bases, in that order; junction bases with no gene match: 20. CDR3 nucleotide sequence: TGTGCCAGCAGCTTGTCAGTGGTGCTTGGGCGGGGGGGCCGGGTCACAGATACGCAGTATTTT. It translates to CASSLSVVLGRGGRVTDTQYF.

This clonotype has a count of ten or more. The gene calls are TRBV10-2 and TRBJ2-3; 10 bases line up with TRBD2. V gave up 4 bases and J gave up 2 bases; unmatched junction bases: 3. Germline V gene data show CDR1 as WSHSY and CDR2 as SAAADI. This CDR3 region has 15 residues. The CDR3 region is CASSGTSGATDTQYF. DNA for the CDR3: TGCGCCAGCAGTGGTACTAGCGGGGCCACAGATACGCAGTATTTT.

Ten or more counts support this clonotype. The rearrangement joins TRBV4-2 to TRBJ2-7, with 7 bases that match TRBD1. Losses at the gene ends were 4 bases for V and 3 bases for J; bases not matched to a gene: 6. CDR3 length equals 14 residues. CDR1 LGHNA and CDR2 YNFKEQ come from the germline V gene. The CDR3 DNA is TGTGCCAGCAGCCCCACAGGGGCGTACTACGAGCAGTACTTC. As protein: CASSPTGAYYEQYF.

This clonotype came up many times. The genes are TRBV6-2 or TRBV6-3 and TRBJ1-5; perhaps TRBD1 as D (6 bases). The CDR3 consists of 15 residues. CDR1 is MNHEY and CDR2 is SVGEGT in the germline V gene. V lost 7 bases, J lost 4 bases, and 17 bases lay in between. CDR3 sequence: CASIQTGLSNQPQHF. The CDR3 coding sequence is TGTGCCAGCATCCAGACAGGTTTGAGTAATCAGCCCCAGCATTTT.

Ten or more counts support this clonotype. This sequence joins TRBV6-1 and TRBJ1-3, with 7 bases that match TRBD1. V gave up 6 bases and J gave up 2 bases; unmatched junction bases: 13. CDR3 length: 17 amino acids. CDR1 is MNHNS and CDR2 is SASEGT in the germline V gene. CDR3 bases: TGTGCCAGCAGGATCGGGACAGTCCTTACTACTGGAAACACCATATATTTT. It codes for CASRIGTVLTTGNTIYF.

This clonotype was seen repeatedly, ten times or more. The J gene is TRBJ2-7, the V gene TRBV2; 8 bases map to TRBD1. Germline lookup yields CDR1 SNHLY and CDR2 FYNNEI. V gave up 6 bases and J gave up 1 base; unmatched junction bases: 8. CDR3 length equals 15 residues. CDR3 region: CASSSGTGVSYEQYF. The CDR3 DNA reads TGTGCCAGCAGCTCCGGGACAGGAGTTTCCTACGAGCAGTACTTC.

V and J are TRBV7-2 and TRBJ2-1, with D possibly matching TRBD1 (6 bases). V was trimmed by 1 base and J by 6 bases, leaving 13 bases between them. Germline CDR1 and CDR2: SGHTA and FQGNSA. This CDR3 is 15 amino acids long. In nucleotides, the CDR3 is TGTGCCAGCAGCTTAGTCTGGGGGCAAGGCAATGAGCAGTTCTTC. It encodes CASSLVWGQGNEQFF. The full variable domain, completed using reference TRBV7-2 and TRBJ2-1, is GAGVSQSPSNKVTEKGKDVELRCDPISGHTALYWYRQSLGQGLEFLIYFQGNSAPDKSGLPSDRFSAERTGGSVSTLTIQRTQQEDSAVYLCASSLVWGQGNEQFFGPGTRLTVL.

This clonotype was recorded many times. The V call is TRBV10-3, the J call TRBJ1-5, with a possible D match to TRBD1 (5 bases). This CDR3 has 14 residues. Deletions cut 2 bases from V and 4 bases from J, with 9 bases between. CDR1 is ENHRY and CDR2 is SYGVKD in the germline V gene. CDR3 DNA: TGTGCCATCAGTGAGCCGACAGCTAATCAGCCCCAGCATTTT. As protein: CAISEPTANQPQHF.

This clonotype has at least ten counts. The chain couples TRBV19 to TRBJ2-7; 7 bases are shared with TRBD1. The trim removed 4 bases at V and 2 bases at J, leaving 2 bases unmatched. CDR1 is LNHDA, CDR2 SQIVND, per germline (reference sequence). This CDR3 comprises 13 residues. In DNA, the CDR3 is TGTGCCAGTAGTACAACAGGGGCCTACGAGCAGTACTTC. This gives the protein CASSTTGAYEQYF. The full variable domain, completed using reference TRBV19 and TRBJ2-7, is DGGITQSPKYLFRKEGQNVTLSCEQNLNHDAMYWYRQDPGQGLRLIYYSQIVNDFQKGDIAEGYSVSREKKESFPLTVTSAQKNPTAFYLCASSTTGAYEQYFGPGTRLTVT.

This clonotype was picked up many times. The rearrangement joins TRBV5-1 to TRBJ2-4, with unresolved D. Trimming took off 3 bases at V and 0 bases at J, with 16 bases between the two ends. The V gene's germline CDR1 is SGHRS and CDR2 YFSETQ. The CDR3 length is 17 residues. The CDR3 region is CASSSSDPLLAKNIQYF. CDR3 sequence (DNA): TGCGCCAGCAGCTCGTCAGATCCTTTACTAGCCAAAAACATTCAGTACTTC.

This clonotype appeared many times. CDR3 amino acids: CASSQASGGPDEQFF. The CDR3 nucleotides read TGTGCCAGCAGCCAAGCTAGCGGGGGTCCGGATGAGCAGTTCTTC. The rearrangement links TRBV4-2 to TRBJ2-1; 10 bases are a match to TRBD2. V dropped 1 base and J dropped 8; count of bases not matched to a gene: 5. Germline V gene lookup returns CDR1 LGHNA and CDR2 YNFKEQ. The CDR3 is 15 residues long.

This clonotype was seen repeatedly, ten times or more. The chain has TRBV12-3 or TRBV12-4 and TRBJ1-5; D gene ambiguous. V lost 3 bases to trimming and J lost 1 base, with 7 bases between them. This CDR3 is 14 amino acids long. The CDR3 sequence is CASSFKASNQPQHF. CDR3 nucleotide sequence: TGTGCCAGCAGTTTCAAAGCGAGCAATCAGCCCCAGCATTTT.

In its sample, this clonotype was seen many times. The chain combines TRBV5-5 with TRBJ1-2; perhaps TRBD1 as D (6 bases). Germline CDR1 is SGHKS and CDR2 is YYEKEE (reference sequence). CDR3 length: 13 amino acids. The germline V and J ends were trimmed by 2 bases and 8 bases, with 13 bases remaining between them. Written as DNA, the CDR3 is TGTGCCAGCAGCTTACAGGGAGTTCGGGGCTACACCTTC. It encodes CASSLQGVRGYTF. The full variable domain, rest sourced from reference TRBV5-5 and TRBJ1-2, is DAGVTQSPTHLIKTRGQQVTLRCSPISGHKSVSWYQQVLGQGPQFIFQYYEKEERGRGNFPDRFSARQFPNYSSELNVNALLLGDSALYLCASSLQGVRGYTFGSGTRLTVV.

This clonotype came up many times. This chain joins TRBV9 and TRBJ2-6; D not resolved. From germline, CDR1 is SGDLS and CDR2 YYNGEE. This CDR3 contains 15 residues. V dropped 3 bases and J dropped 0 bases, with 7 bases sitting between them. For the CDR3, the DNA is TGTGCCAGCAGCGCCCCAGGCTCTGGGGCCAACGTCCTGACTTTC. Translation gives CASSAPGSGANVLTF.